This T cell receptor (beta chain) was recorded in a study of early T cells in non-severe SARS-CoV-2 infection. A single record per CDR3 protein comes from TCRdb applying MiXCR to the 5' RACE reads. The sample records approximately 50,000 distinct CDR3 sequences, approximately 7.6% being singletons. What was sequenced was whole blood. The receptor comes from an adult who was a healthcare worker with PCR-confirmed SARS-CoV-2 infection or an uninfected control (not recorded which).

CDR3 protein: CSHRPQHF. In DNA, the CDR3 is TGCAGTCATCGGCCCCAGCATTTT. This chain links TRBV20-1 with TRBJ1-5; the D is unclear. CDR1 and CDR2 from the germline V gene are DFQATT and SNEGSKA (reference sequence). The CDR3 extends over 8 amino acids. The germline V and J ends were trimmed by 8 bases and 9 bases, with 5 bases remaining between them.